This entry features one T cell receptor beta chain sequence. The same CDR3 can be traced to other DNA sequences in this sample. In the authors' methods: Amplifying reference gene primers gave estimates of nucleated cell counts. Data came from immunoSEQ multiplex PCR; TCRdb stores just in-frame clones and leaves some out. Clone size and V and J calls were adopted from that table, with D and trimming inferred from the DNA. The sample has 380,000 or so clones; about 90% are singletons. The CDR3 sequence is 15 residues long. Trimming cost V 5 bases and J 3 bases; bases outside gene matches: 5. Germline V gene sequence: CDR1 SGHTA, CDR2 FQGTGA. This specimen belongs to a study of blood T cell repertoires in COVID-19. About the study: Donors in the United States, Italy and Spain gave samples during acute or convalescent COVID-19. Nucleic acid was either cDNA or gDNA, and it came from T cells, B-cell-depleted T cells, or PBMCs.

Sequenced input: peripheral blood. The rearrangement links TRBV7-3 to TRBJ2-3; 10 positions match TRBD1. The sequence derives from a man aged 40-50 years with acute or convalescent COVID-19. CDR3 amino acids: CASSPDRGKTDTQYF. In DNA, the CDR3 is TGTGCCAGCAGCCCGGACAGGGGGAAGACAGATACGCAGTATTTT.